The rows below give T cell receptor beta chains drawn from one sample of a study of blood T cell repertoires in COVID-19. The protocol was immunoSEQ multiplex PCR, while the TCRdb copy is restricted to in-frame clones and leaves out a portion. The sample contains about 440,000 clones, roughly 88% of which appear only once. The sample was peripheral blood. All receptors come from a woman aged 45-65 years with COVID-19, enrolled during active disease. Each CDR3 is given with its conserved first and last residue. The D gene is left open where the match is weak. Not every row has a clone size; where given, it reads once, few, many or a size class.

j_gene | abundance | v_gene | d_gene | CDR3aa | CDR3nt
TRBJ2-3 | once | TRBV5-1 | TRBD2 | CASSLGLAGDTQYF | TGCGCCAGCAGCTTGGGACTAGCGGGAGATACGCAGTATTTT
TRBJ2-7 | once | TRBV7-8 | TRBD2 | CASTDRWGLAGTPRVYEQYF | TGTGCCAGCACCGATAGGTGGGGACTAGCGGGGACCCCAAGGGTGTACGAGCAGTACTTC
TRBJ1-6 | once | TRBV11-2 | NA | CASSLQGGNSPLHF | TGTGCCAGCAGCTTACAAGGGGGTAACTCACCCCTCCACTTT
TRBJ2-3 | once | TRBV21-1 | NA | CASSKGATDTQYF | TGTGCCAGCAGCAAGGGGGCAACAGATACGCAGTATTTT
TRBJ1-2 | NA | TRBV2 | NA | CASSEARTDGYTF | TGTGCCAGCAGTGAAGCGAGGACAGATGGCTACACCTTC
TRBJ2-7 | NA | TRBV19 | TRBD1 | CASSMGQEVPYEQYF | TGTGCCAGTAGTATGGGACAGGAGGTCCCCTACGAGCAGTACTTC
TRBJ2-1 | NA | TRBV5-1 | NA | CASSRTLGASYNEQFF | TGCGCCAGCAGCCGCACGCTGGGGGCCTCCTACAATGAGCAGTTCTTC
TRBJ1-4 | NA | TRBV15 | TRBD1 | CATSRDRTGGQEKLFF | TGTGCCACCAGCAGAGATCGGACAGGGGGGCAGGAAAAACTGTTTTTT
TRBJ1-1 | NA | TRBV12-3/TRBV12-4 | TRBD1 | CASSSTNRGLAFF | TGTGCCAGCAGTTCGACTAACAGGGGACTGGCTTTCTTT
TRBJ2-3 | NA | TRBV24-1 | TRBD1 | CATSDGTGGIDTQYF | TGTGCCACCAGTGATGGGACAGGGGGGATAGATACGCAGTATTTT
TRBJ1-1 | NA | TRBV6-5 | TRBD1 | CASGQGRVNTEAFF | TGTGCCAGTGGACAGGGTAGGGTGAACACTGAAGCTTTCTTT
TRBJ1-1 | NA | TRBV30 | NA | CAWSRTSNTEAFF | TGTGCCTGGAGCCGTACATCGAACACTGAAGCTTTCTTT
TRBJ2-7 | NA | TRBV5-6 | TRBD1 | CASSSGTGGYEQYF | TGTGCCAGCAGCTCCGGGACAGGGGGCTACGAGCAGTACTTC
TRBJ2-1 | NA | TRBV5-4 | TRBD2 | CASTAGGSYNEQFF | TGTGCCAGCACGGCGGGGGGATCCTACAATGAGCAGTTCTTC
TRBJ1-6 | NA | TRBV5-1 | TRBD1 | CASSSSTGEYSPLHF | TGCGCCAGCAGCTCTTCCACAGGGGAATATTCACCCCTCCACTTT
TRBJ1-1 | NA | TRBV10-1 | TRBD1 | CASSAGDRMNTEAFF | TGCGCCAGCAGTGCCGGGGACAGGATGAACACTGAAGCTTTCTTT
TRBJ2-2 | once | TRBV30 | NA | CAWQQGPNTGELFF | TGTGCCTGGCAACAGGGCCCGAACACCGGGGAGCTGTTTTTT
TRBJ1-5 | NA | TRBV19 | NA | CASTGQFGSQHF | TGTGCCAGTACCGGACAGTTCGGGTCCCAGCATTTT
TRBJ2-3 | NA | TRBV9 | TRBD1 | CASSKGTGGADTQYF | TGTGCCAGCAGTAAGGGGACAGGGGGCGCAGATACGCAGTATTTT
TRBJ2-1 | NA | TRBV7-8 | NA | CASSLEGGLGNEQFF | TGTGCCAGCAGCTTAGAAGGGGGTTTAGGGAATGAGCAGTTCTTC
TRBJ1-2 | NA | TRBV30 | NA | CAWSMSAAGGYTF | TGTGCCTGGAGTATGTCGGCAGCGGGAGGCTACACCTTC
TRBJ1-2 | NA | TRBV7-2 | NA | CASSLALLRGNYGYTF | TGTGCCAGCAGCTTAGCGTTGCTTAGGGGGAACTATGGCTACACCTTC
TRBJ2-1 | NA | TRBV27 | NA | CASSDGGPRNEQFF | TGTGCCAGCAGTGACGGGGGGCCGCGGAATGAGCAGTTCTTC
TRBJ1-1 | NA | TRBV7-9 | NA | CASSLGQINTEAFF | TGTGCCAGCAGCTTAGGACAGATAAACACTGAAGCTTTCTTT
TRBJ1-5 | NA | TRBV19 | TRBD1 | CASTGDRVSNQPQHF | TGTGCCAGTACCGGGGACAGGGTTAGCAATCAGCCCCAGCATTTT
TRBJ1-6 | NA | TRBV6-5 | NA | CASSSPTGSSPLHF | TGTGCCAGCAGTTCACCCACAGGTTCCTCACCCCTCCACTTT
TRBJ1-3 | NA | TRBV18 | TRBD1 | CASSSEGQENSGNTIYF | TGTGCCAGCTCTTCTGAGGGACAGGAAAACTCTGGAAACACCATATATTTT
TRBJ2-7 | NA | TRBV6-1 | TRBD1 | CASSDPRISDRGYEQYF | TGTGCCAGCAGTGACCCACGCATTTCTGACAGGGGCTACGAGCAGTACTTC
TRBJ1-4 | NA | TRBV15 | NA | CATSEGSGEKLFF | TGTGCCACCAGCGAAGGATCCGGGGAAAAACTGTTTTTT
TRBJ1-2 | NA | TRBV6-1 | TRBD1 | CASSDPIGTGLYGYTF | TGTGCCAGCAGTGACCCCATCGGGACAGGGCTCTATGGCTACACCTTC
TRBJ1-2 | NA | TRBV10-3 | NA | CAIRDNVGGMAYGYTF | TGTGCCATCAGGGATAATGTCGGGGGGATGGCTTATGGCTACACCTTC
TRBJ1-1 | NA | TRBV12-3/TRBV12-4 | NA | CASSFSGAGAFF | TGTGCCAGCAGTTTCAGTGGCGCGGGGGCTTTCTTT
TRBJ2-7 | NA | TRBV5-4 | NA | CASRLDVGDEQYF | TGTGCCAGCAGGCTTGATGTAGGGGACGAGCAGTACTTC
TRBJ1-5 | once | TRBV4-2 | NA | CASSQGGGGGRNQPQHF | TGTGCCAGCAGCCAAGGGGGGGGCGGGGGGCGAAATCAGCCCCAGCATTTT
TRBJ2-7 | NA | TRBV19 | TRBD1 | CASTKTGGEFYEQYF | TGTGCCAGTACCAAGACAGGGGGCGAATTCTACGAGCAGTACTTC
TRBJ2-1 | NA | TRBV4-1 | TRBD2 | CASSQVGLAASSYNEQFF | TGCGCCAGCAGCCAAGTCGGACTAGCGGCTAGCTCCTACAATGAGCAGTTCTTC
TRBJ2-1 | NA | TRBV27 | TRBD2 | CASSFGSGAYARNNEQFF | TGTGCCAGCAGTTTCGGTAGCGGGGCGTACGCCCGAAACAATGAGCAGTTCTTC
TRBJ2-4 | once | TRBV27 | NA | CASSLQGPKNIQYF | TGTGCCAGCAGTTTACAGGGTCCCAAAAACATTCAGTACTTC
TRBJ2-1 | NA | TRBV28 | NA | CASSLSRGIYNEQFF | TGTGCCAGCAGTTTATCGCGCGGGATTTACAATGAGCAGTTCTTC
TRBJ1-5 | NA | TRBV19 | TRBD1 | CASSTTGGLSNQPQHF | TGTGCCAGTAGTACGACAGGGGGATTGAGCAATCAGCCCCAGCATTTT
TRBJ2-7 | NA | TRBV5-6 | NA | CASSSLLRGSSYEQYF | TGTGCCAGCAGCTCCTTACTGCGGGGAAGCTCCTACGAGCAGTACTTC
TRBJ2-5 | NA | TRBV5-1 | TRBD1 | CASRTGTGGETQYF | TGCGCCAGCAGAACCGGGACAGGGGGAGAGACCCAGTACTTC
TRBJ1-2 | NA | TRBV19 | TRBD1 | CASTPRGQGAYGYTF | TGTGCCAGTACCCCCAGGGGACAGGGCGCCTATGGCTACACCTTC
TRBJ2-1 | NA | TRBV18 | TRBD1 | CASSPKQGALNEQFF | TGTGCCAGCTCACCTAAGCAGGGGGCACTTAATGAGCAGTTCTTC
TRBJ2-1 | NA | TRBV5-1 | NA | CASSLVGGPLEEQFF | TGCGCCAGCAGCTTGGTCGGGGGGCCTTTAGAGGAGCAGTTCTTC
TRBJ2-3 | NA | TRBV5-4 | NA | CASSLETGRGADTQYF | TGTGCCAGCAGCTTGGAGACAGGAAGGGGTGCAGATACGCAGTATTTT
TRBJ1-1 | NA | TRBV15 | NA | CATSRMTAEAFF | TGTGCCACCAGCAGGATGACAGCCGAAGCTTTCTTT
TRBJ2-7 | NA | TRBV7-9 | TRBD2 | CASSLANRGLAGRYEQYF | TGTGCCAGCAGCTTAGCGAATAGGGGACTAGCGGGAAGATACGAGCAGTACTTC
TRBJ2-7 | NA | TRBV5-4 | NA | CASSLARGPYEQYF | TGTGCCAGCAGCTTGGCGCGGGGCCCCTACGAGCAGTACTTC
TRBJ1-1 | NA | TRBV13 | TRBD1 | CASSSPLEGGGEAFF | TGTGCCAGCAGCTCCCCCCTAGAAGGGGGCGGCGAAGCTTTCTTT